The 22 T cell receptor beta chains given below trace back to one sample, sequenced in a study of cytotoxic CD8 clonotypes in ibrutinib-treated CLL. The assay was immunoSEQ multiplex PCR, and TCRdb's table has in-frame clones only and misses some. This table holds hundreds of thousands of clones, 67% found once. The source material was PBMCs, sampled after 36 months of ibrutinib treatment. The receptors here all came from a human donor with chronic lymphocytic leukemia.

This chain joins TRBV9 and TRBJ1-5, with TRBD1 as a possible D gene (6 bases). Per the germline V gene, CDR1 is SGDLS and CDR2 is YYNGEE. CDR3 length equals 15 residues. Trimming pared 0 bases from V and 6 bases from J, leaving 13 bases between. CDR3 residues: CASSVGGGGSQPQHF. The CDR3 DNA is TGTGCCAGCAGCGTAGGAGGGGGGGGAAGTCAGCCCCAGCATTTT.

This clone has more than one count but fewer than ten. The chain has TRBV4-1 and TRBJ1-1; D remains ambiguous. Germline V gene data show CDR1 as MGHRA and CDR2 as YSYEKL. Trimming took off 3 bases at V and 1 base at J, with 12 bases between the two ends. This CDR3 region has 15 residues. CDR3 nucleotides: TGCGCCAGCAGCCACTTACCAGCGTCGAACACTGAAGCTTTCTTT. It codes for CASSHLPASNTEAFF.

The rearrangement links TRBV5-6 to TRBJ1-2, with 8 bases fitting TRBD1. CDR1 SGHDT and CDR2 YYEEEE come from the germline V gene. This CDR3 region has 14 residues. J lost 4 bases, V lost 4 bases, and 6 bases had no gene match. The CDR3 coding sequence is TGTGCCAGCAGCCGCCTTGACAGGGGCTATGGCTACACCTTC. Its protein is CASSRLDRGYGYTF.

The genes are TRBV6-6 and TRBJ1-2; 9 positions match TRBD1. The CDR3 contains 13 residues. V lost 7 bases, J lost 8 bases, and 8 bases stayed unmatched. Germline loops: CDR1 MNHNY, CDR2 SVGAGI (reference sequence). In nucleotides, the CDR3 is TGTGCCAGCATCCCCGGGACAGGGTACGGCTACACCTTC. Protein: CASIPGTGYGYTF.

The V call is TRBV27, the J call TRBJ1-6, with 9 bases identical to TRBD1. Looked up from germline, CDR1 is MNHEY and CDR2 is SMNVEV (reference sequence). Trimming took 4 bases from V and 10 from J; bases not matched to a gene: 8. CDR3 length: 15 residues. CDR3 in amino acids: CASSYTGTGRSPLHF. DNA for the CDR3: TGTGCCAGCAGTTACACCGGGACAGGGCGCTCACCCCTCCACTTT.

This sequence joins TRBV6-5 and TRBJ2-7, with D perhaps matching TRBD1 or TRBD2 (7 bases each). Deletions cut 4 bases from V and 0 bases from J, with 10 bases between. Germline V gives CDR1 MNHEY, CDR2 SVGAGI. This CDR3 is built from 14 residues. The CDR3 bases are TGTGCCAGCAGTTCCAGGGGGGGCTCCTACGAGCAGTACTTC. Protein: CASSSRGGSYEQYF.

The chain couples TRBV28 to TRBJ1-5; D is unresolved. The CDR3 is made up of 12 amino acids. CDR1 is MDHEN, CDR2 SYDVKM, per germline. The ends were cut back, 6 bases at V and 5 bases at J, with 8 bases in the middle. This chain's CDR3 is CASSASYQPQHF. In DNA, the CDR3 is TGTGCCAGCAGCGCAAGTTATCAGCCCCAGCATTTT.

V gene TRBV5-6 combines with J gene TRBJ1-2; D ambiguous. There are 14 residues in the CDR3. Per the germline V gene, CDR1 is SGHDT and CDR2 is YYEEEE. V lost 4 bases and J lost 6, with 16 bases in between. The CDR3, as DNA: TGTGCCAGCAGCCCCACGGGAGGTCGGGATGGCTACACCTTC. Translated, it gives CASSPTGGRDGYTF. The full variable domain, with the rest looked up from reference TRBV5-6 and TRBJ1-2, is DAGVTQSPTHLIKTRGQQVTLRCSPKSGHDTVSWYQQALGQGPQFIFQYYEEEERQRGNFPDRFSGHQFPNYSSELNVNALLLGDSALYLCASSPTGGRDGYTFGSGTRLTVV.

The rearrangement uses TRBV7-8 and TRBJ2-7; a possible D gene is TRBD2 (6 bases). This CDR3 is 14 amino acids long. V lost 8 bases to trimming and J lost 0 bases, with 14 bases between them. CDR1 SGHVS and CDR2 FQNEAQ come from the germline V gene. The CDR3 DNA follows: TGTGCCAGCGGGAGGTTCTCAAGCTCCTACGAGCAGTACTTC. It encodes CASGRFSSSYEQYF.

The chain is built from TRBV29-1 and TRBJ2-3, with 7 bases lining up with TRBD2. CDR3 length: 12 residues. Germline lookup yields CDR1 SQVTM and CDR2 ANQGSEA. V lost 5 bases and J lost 3; bases outside the gene matches: 2. The CDR3 here is CSVRTRTDTQYF. The CDR3 DNA reads TGCAGCGTTCGGACTAGAACAGATACGCAGTATTTT.

This chain links TRBV4-2 with TRBJ2-1, with no clear D. The germline gives CDR1 LGHNA, CDR2 YNFKEQ. V lost 1 base, J lost 5 bases, and 12 bases lay in between. CDR3 length: 15 amino acids. This CDR3 reads CASSQVFGVDNEQFF. The CDR3 region has the DNA TGTGCCAGCAGCCAAGTATTCGGAGTCGACAATGAGCAGTTCTTC.

The chain joins TRBV29-1 to TRBJ2-1, with 8 bases fitting TRBD1. The CDR3 has 17 amino acids. V dropped 0 bases and J dropped 7; count of bases not matched to a gene: 14. Germline V gene data show CDR1 as SQVTM and CDR2 as ANQGSEA. The CDR3 nucleotides read TGCAGCGTTGAAGACACCGAAGCAGGGGGCTCTCCTAATGAGCAGTTCTTC. Its protein is CSVEDTEAGGSPNEQFF.

The chain carries TRBV7-6 and TRBJ1-2; 10 nucleotides agree with TRBD1. This CDR3 has 18 amino acids. J was trimmed by 5 bases and V by 5 bases; bases with no gene match: 17. CDR1 is SGHVS, CDR2 FNYEAQ, per germline. CDR3: CASSENYKPGQGSYGYTF. The DNA of the CDR3 is TGTGCCAGCAGCGAAAACTACAAACCGGGACAGGGGTCATATGGCTACACCTTC.

The rearrangement links TRBV21-1 to TRBJ1-1. TRBV21-1 is a listed pseudogene. The CDR3 has 15 amino acids. CDR3 amino acids: CASSKIVRGNTEAFF. Here the CDR3 DNA reads TGTGCCAGCAGCAAAATAGTGCGGGGAAACACTGAAGCTTTCTTT.

The gene calls are TRBV4-1 and TRBJ1-5; the D gene is possibly TRBD1 (6 bases). Germline V gene data show CDR1 as MGHRA and CDR2 as YSYEKL. V gave up 0 bases and J gave up 3 bases, with 24 bases separating them. The CDR3 length is 20 residues. The CDR3 DNA follows: TGCGCCAGCAGCCAAGAGGGCCCTCGTTCGGGGGCTGGGGCCAATCAGCCCCAGCATTTT. As protein: CASSQEGPRSGAGANQPQHF.

This clone was observed a few times. V gene TRBV2 combines with J gene TRBJ1-4; TRBD1 matches at 8 bases. V was pared by 1 base and J by 6 bases, with 7 bases of the junction left unmatched. Germline V gives CDR1 SNHLY, CDR2 FYNNEI. The CDR3 runs to 16 residues. The CDR3 loop reads CASSEVYRGGYEKLFF. As DNA, the CDR3 is TGTGCCAGCAGTGAAGTGTACAGGGGGGGATATGAAAAACTGTTTTTT. The whole variable domain, filled in from reference TRBV2 and TRBJ1-4, reads EPEVTQTPSHQVTQMGQEVILRCVPISNHLYFYWYRQILGQKVEFLVSFYNNEISEKSEIFDDQFSVERPDGSNFTLKIRSTKLEDSAMYFCASSEVYRGGYEKLFFGSGTQLSVL.

The chain links TRBV9 to TRBJ2-1; D not resolved. The germline V gene encodes CDR1 SGDLS and CDR2 YYNGEE. V was trimmed by 0 bases and J by 2 bases, leaving 12 bases between them. CDR3 length: 16 residues. As DNA, the CDR3 is TGTGCCAGCAGCGTAGCCATATTCGACGCCTACAATGAGCAGTTCTTC. Translation: CASSVAIFDAYNEQFF. The whole variable domain, filled in from reference TRBV9 and TRBJ2-1, reads DSGVTQTPKHLITATGQRVTLRCSPRSGDLSVYWYQQSLDQGLQFLIQYYNGEERAKGNILERFSAQQFPDLHSELNLSSLELGDSALYFCASSVAIFDAYNEQFFGPGTRLTVL.

The chain links TRBV7-3 to TRBJ2-1, with 7 positions matching TRBD1. The CDR3 spans 15 residues. The V segment lost 1 base and the J segment 5 bases; nucleotides outside the gene matches: 5. CDR1 is SGHTA and CDR2 is FQGTGA in the germline V gene. The CDR3 coding sequence is TGTGCCAGCAGCTTAATGGGACAGTCGAACAATGAGCAGTTCTTC. Amino acids: CASSLMGQSNNEQFF.

In this sample, this clone turned up a few times. The genes are TRBV5-1 and TRBJ2-7; unclear D gene. The CDR3 has 14 residues. The ends were cut back, 3 bases at V and 2 bases at J, with 12 bases in the middle. Germline V CDR1 and CDR2: SGHRS, YFSETQ. DNA for the CDR3: TGCGCCAGCAGCTCCCAGGTTGGGACCTACGAGCAGTACTTC. This codes for CASSSQVGTYEQYF.

The CDR3 region is CASSLGGQGFYEQYF. In nucleotides, the CDR3 is TGTGCCAGCAGCTTAGGGGGACAGGGGTTTTACGAGCAGTACTTC. V is TRBV11-2 and J is TRBJ2-7, with TRBD1 matching 10 bases. Per germline, CDR1 SGHAT and CDR2 FQNNGV. V lost 1 base and J lost 4; bases outside the gene matches: 4. The CDR3 contains 15 residues.

This chain uses TRBV13 with TRBJ2-2, with 9 positions matching TRBD1. Unmatched junction bases numbered 6, after V lost 3 bases and J lost 4 bases. CDR1 PRHDT and CDR2 FYEKMQ come from the germline V gene (reference sequence). The CDR3 extends over 16 amino acids. Written as DNA, the CDR3 is TGTGCCAGCAGCTTCCCGGGACAGGGTAGCACCGGGGAGCTGTTTTTT. Translating gives CASSFPGQGSTGELFF.

This clone came up many times. The CDR3 DNA reads TGTGCCAGCAGCTTCCCTAGCGGGGGGTCCTACGAGCAGTACTTC. This encodes CASSFPSGGSYEQYF. This chain connects TRBV7-8 to TRBJ2-7; 11 bases map to TRBD2. Per the germline V gene, CDR1 is SGHVS and CDR2 is FQNEAQ. CDR3 length equals 15 residues. Losses at the gene ends were 3 bases for V and 1 base for J; bases not matched to a gene: 2.